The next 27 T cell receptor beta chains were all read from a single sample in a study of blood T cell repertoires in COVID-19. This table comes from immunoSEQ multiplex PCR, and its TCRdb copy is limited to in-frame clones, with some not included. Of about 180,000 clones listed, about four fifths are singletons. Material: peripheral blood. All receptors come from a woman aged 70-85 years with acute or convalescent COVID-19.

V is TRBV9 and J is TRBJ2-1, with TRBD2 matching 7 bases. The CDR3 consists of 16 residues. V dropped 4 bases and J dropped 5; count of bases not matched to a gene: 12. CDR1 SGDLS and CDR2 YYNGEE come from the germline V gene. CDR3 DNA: TGTGCCAGCAGCCCAGCCCCGGGGCTAGCGGACAATGAGCAGTTCTTC. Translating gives CASSPAPGLADNEQFF.

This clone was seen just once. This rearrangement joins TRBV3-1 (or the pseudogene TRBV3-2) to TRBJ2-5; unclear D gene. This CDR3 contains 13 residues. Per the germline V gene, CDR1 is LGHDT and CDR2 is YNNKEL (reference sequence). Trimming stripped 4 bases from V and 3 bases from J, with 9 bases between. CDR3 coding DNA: TGTGCCAGCAGCCGCTGGGCTGAAGAGACCCAGTACTTC. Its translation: CASSRWAEETQYF.

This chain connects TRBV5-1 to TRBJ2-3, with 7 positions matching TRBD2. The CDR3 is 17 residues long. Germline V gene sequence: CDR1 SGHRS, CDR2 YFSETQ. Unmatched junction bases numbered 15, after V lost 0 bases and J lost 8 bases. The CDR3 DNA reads TGCGCCAGCAGCTTGGAGGCTAGCGGCCTGACAACTGGTACGCAGTATTTT. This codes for CASSLEASGLTTGTQYF.

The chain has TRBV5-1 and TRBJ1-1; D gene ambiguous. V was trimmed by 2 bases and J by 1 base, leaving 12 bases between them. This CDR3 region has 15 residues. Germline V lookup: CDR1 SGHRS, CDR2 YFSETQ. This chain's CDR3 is CASSFVSSGNTEAFF. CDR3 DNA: TGCGCCAGCAGCTTTGTGTCTTCCGGGAACACTGAAGCTTTCTTT.

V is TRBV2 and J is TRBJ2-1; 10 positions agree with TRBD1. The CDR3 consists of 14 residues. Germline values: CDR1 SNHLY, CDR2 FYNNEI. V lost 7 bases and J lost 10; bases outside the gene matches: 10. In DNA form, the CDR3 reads TGTGCCAGCACCGGGACAGGGGTTTCCGGGGAGCAGTTCTTC. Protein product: CASTGTGVSGEQFF.

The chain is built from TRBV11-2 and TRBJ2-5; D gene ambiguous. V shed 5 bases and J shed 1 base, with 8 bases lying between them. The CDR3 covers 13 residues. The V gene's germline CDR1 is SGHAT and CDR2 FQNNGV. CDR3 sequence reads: CASSPIRQETQYF. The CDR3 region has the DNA TGTGCCAGCAGCCCTATACGCCAAGAGACCCAGTACTTC.

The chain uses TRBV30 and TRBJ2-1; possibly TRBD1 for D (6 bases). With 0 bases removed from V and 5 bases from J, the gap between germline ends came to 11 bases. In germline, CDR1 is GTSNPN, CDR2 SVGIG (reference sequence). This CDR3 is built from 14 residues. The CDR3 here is CAWSVWGRDNEQFF. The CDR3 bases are TGTGCCTGGAGTGTGTGGGGGCGAGACAATGAGCAGTTCTTC.

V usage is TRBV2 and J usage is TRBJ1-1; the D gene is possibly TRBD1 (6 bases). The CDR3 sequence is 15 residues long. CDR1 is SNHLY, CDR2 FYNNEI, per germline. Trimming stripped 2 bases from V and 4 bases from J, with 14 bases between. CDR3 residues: CASSELGAYGTEAFF. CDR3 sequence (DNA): TGTGCCAGCAGTGAATTGGGGGCGTACGGCACTGAAGCTTTCTTT.

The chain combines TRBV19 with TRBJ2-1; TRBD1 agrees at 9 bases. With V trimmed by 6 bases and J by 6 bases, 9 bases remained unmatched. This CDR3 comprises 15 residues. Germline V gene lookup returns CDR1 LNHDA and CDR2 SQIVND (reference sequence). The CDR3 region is CASRDLDRGSNEQFF. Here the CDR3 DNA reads TGTGCCAGTAGAGACCTGGACAGGGGATCCAATGAGCAGTTCTTC.

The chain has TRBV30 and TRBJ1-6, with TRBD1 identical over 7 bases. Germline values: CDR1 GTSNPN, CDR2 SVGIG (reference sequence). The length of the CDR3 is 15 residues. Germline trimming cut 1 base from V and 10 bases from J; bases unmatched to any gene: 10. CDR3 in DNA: TGTGCCTGGAGTGCGCTATTTCAGGGGGACTCACCCCTCCACTTT. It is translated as CAWSALFQGDSPLHF.

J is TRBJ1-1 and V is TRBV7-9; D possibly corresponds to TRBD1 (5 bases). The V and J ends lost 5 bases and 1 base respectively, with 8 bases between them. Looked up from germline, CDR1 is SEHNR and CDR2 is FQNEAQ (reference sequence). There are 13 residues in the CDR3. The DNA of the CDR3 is TGTGCCAGCAGCGTAGGACAGAACACTGAAGCTTTCTTT. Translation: CASSVGQNTEAFF. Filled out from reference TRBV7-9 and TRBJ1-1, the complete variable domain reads DTGVSQNPRHKITKRGQNVTFRCDPISEHNRLYWYRQTLGQGPEFLTYFQNEAQLEKSRLLSDRFSAERPKGSFSTLEIQRTEQGDSAMYLCASSVGQNTEAFFGQGTRLTVV.

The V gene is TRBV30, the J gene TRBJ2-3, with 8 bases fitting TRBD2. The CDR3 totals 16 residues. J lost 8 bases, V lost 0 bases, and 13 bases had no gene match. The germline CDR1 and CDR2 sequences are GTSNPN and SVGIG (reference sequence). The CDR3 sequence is CAWSVNLAGGKGTQYF. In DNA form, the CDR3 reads TGTGCCTGGAGTGTAAACCTAGCGGGTGGTAAGGGTACGCAGTATTTT.

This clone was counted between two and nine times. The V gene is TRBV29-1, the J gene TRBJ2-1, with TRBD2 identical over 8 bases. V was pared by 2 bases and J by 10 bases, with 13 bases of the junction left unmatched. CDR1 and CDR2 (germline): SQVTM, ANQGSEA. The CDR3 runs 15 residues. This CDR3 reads CSVELVREGSLEQFF. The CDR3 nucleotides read TGCAGCGTTGAACTAGTCCGGGAGGGCTCTCTCGAGCAGTTCTTC.

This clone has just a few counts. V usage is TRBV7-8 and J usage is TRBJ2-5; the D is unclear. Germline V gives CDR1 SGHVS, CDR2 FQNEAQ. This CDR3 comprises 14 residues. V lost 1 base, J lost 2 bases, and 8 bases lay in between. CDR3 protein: CASSLGQWQETQYF. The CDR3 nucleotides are TGTGCCAGCAGCTTAGGGCAGTGGCAAGAGACCCAGTACTTC.

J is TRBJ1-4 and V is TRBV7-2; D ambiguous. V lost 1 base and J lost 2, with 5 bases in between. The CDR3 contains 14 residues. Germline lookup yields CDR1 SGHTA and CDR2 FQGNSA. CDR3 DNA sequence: TGTGCCAGCAGCTTAGTAAGCACTAATGAAAAACTGTTTTTT. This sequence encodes CASSLVSTNEKLFF.

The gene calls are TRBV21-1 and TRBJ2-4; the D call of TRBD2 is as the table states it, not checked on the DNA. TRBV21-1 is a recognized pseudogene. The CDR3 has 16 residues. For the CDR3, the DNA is TGTGCCAGCACCCTGGGGGGGCGGCCGCCGGGGAACATTCAGTACTTC. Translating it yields CASTLGGRPPGNIQYF.

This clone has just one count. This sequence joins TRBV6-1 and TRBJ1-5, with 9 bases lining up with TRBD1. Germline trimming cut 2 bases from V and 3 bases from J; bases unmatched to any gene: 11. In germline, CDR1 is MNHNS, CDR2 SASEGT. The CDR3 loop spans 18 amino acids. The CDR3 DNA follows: TGTGCCAGCAGTGAATATTTCATAGGGACAGGGACCAATCAGCCCCAGCATTTT. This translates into CASSEYFIGTGTNQPQHF.

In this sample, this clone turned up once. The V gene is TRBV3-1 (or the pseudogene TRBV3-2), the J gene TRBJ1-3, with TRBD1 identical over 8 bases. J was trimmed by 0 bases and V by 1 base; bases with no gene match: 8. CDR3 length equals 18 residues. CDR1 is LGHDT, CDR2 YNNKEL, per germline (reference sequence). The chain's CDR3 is CASSQVRGDRSSGNTIYF. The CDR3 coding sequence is TGTGCCAGCAGCCAAGTAAGAGGGGACAGGAGCTCTGGAAACACCATATATTTT.

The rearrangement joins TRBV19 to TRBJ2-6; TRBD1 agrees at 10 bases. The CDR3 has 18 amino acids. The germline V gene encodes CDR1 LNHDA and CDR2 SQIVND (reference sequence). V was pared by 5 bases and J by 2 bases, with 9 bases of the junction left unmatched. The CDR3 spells CASSGGGTGAPGANVLTF. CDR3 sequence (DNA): TGTGCCAGTAGTGGGGGCGGGACAGGGGCCCCTGGGGCCAACGTCCTGACTTTC.

CDR3 sequence: CASSPRTGDYSPLHF. CDR3 nucleotide sequence: TGTGCCAGCAGCCCGAGGACAGGGGATTATTCACCCCTCCACTTT. The chain recombines TRBV3-1 (or the pseudogene TRBV3-2) with TRBJ1-6; TRBD1 matches at 9 bases. This CDR3 comprises 15 residues. The junction had 6 bases not matched to a gene; V was cut back by 4 bases and J by 8 bases. Germline V gene data show CDR1 as LGHDT and CDR2 as YNNKEL (reference sequence).

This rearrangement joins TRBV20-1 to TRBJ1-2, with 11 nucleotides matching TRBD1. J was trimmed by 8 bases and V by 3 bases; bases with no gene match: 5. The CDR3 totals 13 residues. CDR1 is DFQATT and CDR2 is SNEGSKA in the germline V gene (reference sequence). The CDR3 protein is CSASKGQGEGYTF. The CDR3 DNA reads TGCAGTGCTAGTAAGGGACAGGGGGAAGGCTACACCTTC.

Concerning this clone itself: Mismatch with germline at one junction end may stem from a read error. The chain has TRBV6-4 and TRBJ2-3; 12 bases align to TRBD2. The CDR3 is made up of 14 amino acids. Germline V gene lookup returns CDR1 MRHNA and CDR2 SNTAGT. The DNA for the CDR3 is TGTGCCAGCAGTGCCGAACCACTTGGACTAGCGGGGACATTT. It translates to CASSAEPLGLAGTF.

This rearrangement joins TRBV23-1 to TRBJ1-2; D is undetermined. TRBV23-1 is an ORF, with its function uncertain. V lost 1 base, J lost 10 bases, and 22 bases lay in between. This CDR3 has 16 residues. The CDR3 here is CASSQFGVGLWFDYTF. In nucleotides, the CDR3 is TGCGCCAGCAGTCAATTCGGGGTTGGCCTATGGTTTGACTACACCTTC.

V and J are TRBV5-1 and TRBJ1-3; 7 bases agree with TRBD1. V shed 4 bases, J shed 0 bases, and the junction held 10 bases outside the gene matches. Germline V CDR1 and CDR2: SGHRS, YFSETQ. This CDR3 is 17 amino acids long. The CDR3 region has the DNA TGCGCCAGCAGCGTCTCGACAGGGACAAGCTCTGGAAACACCATATATTTT. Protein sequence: CASSVSTGTSSGNTIYF.

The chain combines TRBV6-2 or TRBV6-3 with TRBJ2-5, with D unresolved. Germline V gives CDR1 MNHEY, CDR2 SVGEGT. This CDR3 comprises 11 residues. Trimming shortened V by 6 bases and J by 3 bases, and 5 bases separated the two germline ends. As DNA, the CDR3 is TGTGCCAGCAGCGTCGAAGAGACCCAGTACTTC. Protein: CASSVEETQYF.

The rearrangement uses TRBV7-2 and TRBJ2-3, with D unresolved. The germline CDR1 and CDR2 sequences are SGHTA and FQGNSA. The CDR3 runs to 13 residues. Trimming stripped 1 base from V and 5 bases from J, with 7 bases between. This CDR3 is CASSLVVKDTQYF. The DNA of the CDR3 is TGTGCCAGCAGCTTAGTAGTTAAAGATACGCAGTATTTT.

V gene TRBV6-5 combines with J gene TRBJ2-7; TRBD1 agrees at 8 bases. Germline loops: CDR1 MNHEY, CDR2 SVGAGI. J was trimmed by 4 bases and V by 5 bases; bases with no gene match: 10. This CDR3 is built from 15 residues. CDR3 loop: CASSRPGQVTYEQYF. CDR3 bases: TGTGCCAGCAGTCGACCGGGACAGGTGACTTACGAGCAGTACTTC.